The 4 T cell receptor beta chains given below trace back to one sample, sequenced in a study of T cell responses to AZD1222 COVID-19 vaccine. Method: immunoSEQ multiplex PCR; TCRdb's copy keeps in-frame clones and lacks some. The table shows 110,000 or so clones, with about 85% occurring only once. Source: peripheral blood, taken 28 days after the second AZD1222 dose. These receptors originate from an adult who received the AZD1222 COVID-19 vaccine.

The J gene is TRBJ2-7, the V gene TRBV19, with D perhaps given as TRBD1 or TRBD2 (6 bases each). This CDR3 region has 13 residues. The V gene's germline CDR1 is LNHDA and CDR2 SQIVND (reference sequence). Trimming took off 10 bases at V and 0 bases at J, with 13 bases between the two ends. The CDR3 region is CAKPGASSYEQYF. The CDR3 region has the DNA TGTGCCAAGCCGGGGGCAAGCTCCTACGAGCAGTACTTC.

In DNA, the CDR3 is TGTGCCAGCAGCTTACCCCAGGGGTTCACTGAAGCTTTCTTT. Translated: CASSLPQGFTEAFF. The chain links TRBV7-9 to TRBJ1-1; possibly TRBD1 for D (6 bases). Looked up from germline, CDR1 is SEHNR and CDR2 is FQNEAQ (reference sequence). The CDR3 extends over 14 amino acids. V was trimmed by 2 bases and J by 4 bases, leaving 11 bases between them.

The genes are TRBV4-3 and TRBJ2-7, with D possibly called TRBD1 or TRBD2 (7 bases each). The V end was cut by 1 base, the J end by 2 bases, with 12 bases between. Germline values: CDR1 LGHNA, CDR2 YSLEER. CDR3 length: 15 amino acids. The CDR3 is CASSQAQGGTYEQYF. CDR3 nucleotides: TGCGCCAGCAGCCAAGCCCAGGGGGGGACCTACGAGCAGTACTTC.

The chain joins TRBV7-2 to TRBJ2-1, with D unresolved. The CDR3 has 15 amino acids. Germline values: CDR1 SGHTA, CDR2 FQGNSA. V was pared by 2 bases and J by 0 bases, with 8 bases between. CDR3 nucleotide sequence: TGTGCCAGCAGCTTATACCCCAGCTCCTACAATGAGCAGTTCTTC. It codes for CASSLYPSSYNEQFF.